Sequencing of this TCR beta chain was carried out in a study of blood T cell repertoires in COVID-19. Study-wide context: Acute and convalescent COVID-19 samples came from the United States, Italy and Spain.

Sequencing used immunoSEQ multiplex PCR; TCRdb keeps in-frame clones, though not all of them. The table lists approximately 130,000 clones, 60% to 85% of them singletons. This CDR3 has 14 residues. Sequenced input: peripheral blood. This chain joins TRBV21-1 and TRBJ1-1; the table's D call of TRBD1 was not tested on the DNA. TRBV21-1 is recorded as a pseudogene. The sequence derives from a man older than 75 with acute or convalescent COVID-19. CDR3 nucleotide sequence: TGTGCCAGCAGCGTAGGGACAGGGTTCACTGAAGCTTTCTTT. Translated: CASSVGTGFTEAFF.